The 27 T cell receptor beta chains reported below all come from one sample, sequenced in a study of CD8+ T cells in alopecia areata. This sample's treatment: oral pan-JAK inhibitor, 5-10 mg twice daily. RNA was isolated and reverse transcribed to cDNA, the sequencing template. Using immunoSEQ multiplex PCR, the repertoire was profiled, and TCRdb retains in-frame clones only, with some absent. The sample yields 150,000 to 200,000 clones, 50% to 75% seen once. Sample: CD4+ T cells sorted from blood, taken at approximately week 60, from a patient treated with tofacitinib. Every receptor here comes from a human donor with alopecia areata.

This clone was observed a handful of times. This chain links TRBV19 with TRBJ2-2, with D maybe TRBD2 (6 bases). The germline V gene has CDR1 LNHDA and CDR2 SQIVND (reference sequence). V dropped 7 bases and J dropped 0 bases, with 9 bases sitting between them. The CDR3 is 14 residues long. Here the CDR3 DNA reads TGTGCCAGTATGGAGGGCCCGAACACCGGGGAGCTGTTTTTT. It translates to CASMEGPNTGELFF. Based on the CDR3 plus reference TRBV19 and TRBJ2-2, the full variable domain is DGGITQSPKYLFRKEGQNVTLSCEQNLNHDAMYWYRQDPGQGLRLIYYSQIVNDFQKGDIAEGYSVSREKKESFPLTVTSAQKNPTAFYLCASMEGPNTGELFFGEGSRLTVL.

The CDR3, as DNA: TGCGCCAGCAGCTTGGAAGGGGTAGCCAAAAACATTCAGTACTTC. Translated: CASSLEGVAKNIQYF. The chain joins TRBV5-1 to TRBJ2-4, with D possibly TRBD1 on 5 matching bases. Looked up from germline, CDR1 is SGHRS and CDR2 is YFSETQ. There are 15 residues in the CDR3. Trimming took 0 bases from V and 0 from J, leaving 7 bases between them.

The sample holds one count of this clone. The CDR3 coding sequence is TGTGCCAGCAGCTTAAGGACCTTGGGCGAAGAGACCCAGTACTTC. Residues: CASSLRTLGEETQYF. The J gene is TRBJ2-5, the V gene TRBV11-1; D unresolved. Deletions cut 2 bases from V and 3 bases from J, with 13 bases between. From germline, CDR1 is SGHAT and CDR2 FQDESV (reference sequence). The CDR3 is 15 residues long.

V and J are TRBV4-1 and TRBJ2-5; D remains unclear. Trimming removed 1 base at V and 2 bases at J, with 5 bases between. The CDR3 consists of 13 residues. Germline values: CDR1 MGHRA, CDR2 YSYEKL. The CDR3 protein is CASSQAYQETQYF. CDR3 DNA: TGCGCCAGCAGCCAAGCTTATCAAGAGACCCAGTACTTC.

The chain couples TRBV11-2 to TRBJ2-1; 12 bases fit TRBD2. The trim removed 0 bases at V and 3 bases at J, leaving 0 bases unmatched. Germline V lookup: CDR1 SGHAT, CDR2 FQNNGV. The CDR3 runs to 16 residues. The CDR3: CASSLELAGGYNEQFF. Here the CDR3 DNA reads TGTGCCAGCAGCTTAGAACTAGCGGGGGGCTACAATGAGCAGTTCTTC.

This chain joins TRBV29-1 and TRBJ2-7; tentatively, D is TRBD1 (6 bases). The CDR3 is 14 amino acids. V was clipped by 1 base and J by 2 bases, with 12 bases between them. Per the germline V gene, CDR1 is SQVTM and CDR2 is ANQGSEA. The CDR3 sequence: CSVEGSGTPYEQYF. The CDR3 DNA reads as TGCAGCGTTGAAGGTTCCGGGACACCCTACGAGCAGTACTTC.

The gene calls are TRBV11-1 and TRBJ2-3; D is undetermined. This CDR3 is built from 13 residues. V lost 1 base and J 5 bases, leaving 7 bases between the germline ends. Germline CDR1 is SGHAT and CDR2 is FQDESV (reference sequence). CDR3 in amino acids: CASSLEWRDTQYF. The CDR3 DNA follows: TGTGCCAGCAGCTTAGAGTGGAGAGATACGCAGTATTTT.

V is TRBV5-1 and J is TRBJ2-3, with D maybe TRBD2 (7 bases). This CDR3 contains 15 residues. Germline V gene lookup returns CDR1 SGHRS and CDR2 YFSETQ. Trimming shortened V by 2 bases and J by 4 bases, and 14 bases separated the two germline ends. CDR3 bases: TGCGCCAGCAGCTTTTGGGGGGGACAACCAGATACGCAGTATTTT. The encoded protein is CASSFWGGQPDTQYF. The variable domain in full, completed from reference TRBV5-1 and TRBJ2-3, reads KAGVTQTPRYLIKTRGQQVTLSCSPISGHRSVSWYQQTPGQGLQFLFEYFSETQRNKGNFPGRFSGRQFSNSRSEMNVSTLELGDSALYLCASSFWGGQPDTQYFGPGTRLTVL.

In its sample, this clone was seen once. V and J are TRBV7-6 and TRBJ2-5; D call uncertain. Trimming left V 6 bases short and J 2 bases short, with 13 bases between. Germline V gene lookup returns CDR1 SGHVS and CDR2 FNYEAQ. CDR3 size: 14 residues. CDR3 region: CASRPLGQQETQYF. The CDR3 DNA sequence: TGTGCCAGCAGACCCTTAGGGCAACAAGAGACCCAGTACTTC.

V is TRBV29-1 and J is TRBJ1-2; D is possibly TRBD1 (5 bases). With 0 bases removed from V and 4 bases from J, the gap between germline ends came to 18 bases. The germline V gene has CDR1 SQVTM and CDR2 ANQGSEA. The CDR3 loop spans 16 amino acids. CDR3 residues: CSVEDRSSGRSYGYTF. The DNA for the CDR3 is TGCAGCGTTGAAGATCGTAGTTCGGGGCGGAGCTATGGCTACACCTTC.

This chain joins TRBV7-3 and TRBJ1-3; D gene uncertain. Germline CDR1 reads SGHTA; CDR2 reads FQGTGA. V was cut by 8 bases and J by 0 bases, with 8 bases left in between. The CDR3 extends over 13 amino acids. Written as DNA, the CDR3 is TGTGCCAGCGCTTCGAGCTCTGGAAACACCATATATTTT. Translation gives CASASSSGNTIYF.

This clone was found a few times. The rearrangement uses TRBV11-2 and TRBJ1-1; D might be TRBD1 (5 bases). The CDR3 extends over 13 amino acids. Deletions cut 0 bases from V and 11 bases from J, with 13 bases between. Germline lookup yields CDR1 SGHAT and CDR2 FQNNGV. The CDR3 DNA reads as TGTGCCAGCAGCTTAGAGCAGGGCCCCGGTGCTTTCTTT. This translates into CASSLEQGPGAFF.

The rearrangement links TRBV30 to TRBJ2-6; 7 bases match TRBD1. The CDR3 has 17 amino acids. V shed 5 bases, J shed 0 bases, and the junction held 10 bases outside the gene matches. Germline CDR1 and CDR2: GTSNPN and SVGIG (reference sequence). CDR3 nucleotide sequence: TGTGCCTGGGACCGGGACAGCCTGTCCTCTGGGGCCAACGTCCTGACTTTC. This encodes CAWDRDSLSSGANVLTF.

This clone was picked up a small number of times. The chain employs TRBV7-8 and TRBJ1-1; 9 bases are a match to TRBD1. The CDR3 extends over 17 amino acids. J gave up 0 bases and V 5 bases, and 10 bases lay outside the gene matches. Germline V gene data show CDR1 as SGHVS and CDR2 as FQNEAQ. CDR3 DNA: TGTGCCAGCAGCCATGGACAGGGGACAACCATGAACACTGAAGCTTTCTTT. Protein product: CASSHGQGTTMNTEAFF.

The chain joins TRBV5-6 to TRBJ1-4; D perhaps matches TRBD1 (6 bases). The CDR3 length is 16 residues. The germline gives CDR1 SGHDT, CDR2 YYEEEE. The V end lost 2 bases, the J end lost 0 bases, and 11 bases lay between the germline ends. CDR3 in amino acids: CASSFLSGATNEKLFF. Written as DNA, the CDR3 is TGTGCCAGCAGCTTCCTTTCAGGGGCAACTAATGAAAAACTGTTTTTT.

V is TRBV19 and J is TRBJ1-1, with unresolved D. V was trimmed by 8 bases and J by 1 base, leaving 5 bases between them. The CDR3 contains 11 residues. Germline lookup yields CDR1 LNHDA and CDR2 SQIVND (reference sequence). The CDR3 loop is CASDSNTEAFF. CDR3 sequence (DNA): TGTGCCAGTGACTCGAACACTGAAGCTTTCTTT.

The rearrangement joins TRBV7-2 to TRBJ2-5; no clear D gene. V lost 4 bases, J lost 4 bases, and 10 bases lay in between. This CDR3 region has 13 residues. The germline V gene encodes CDR1 SGHTA and CDR2 FQGNSA. The CDR3 nucleotides read TGTGCCAGCAGCTCGGGCAGTATAGAGACCCAGTACTTC. Protein product: CASSSGSIETQYF.

The chain has TRBV2 and TRBJ2-5; D gene unclear. Trimming stripped 6 bases from V and 7 bases from J, with 15 bases between. Germline CDR1 and CDR2: SNHLY and FYNNEI. The CDR3 loop spans 13 amino acids. This chain's CDR3 is CASSRYTAGTQYF. As DNA, the CDR3 is TGTGCCAGCAGCCGTTATACAGCTGGGACCCAGTACTTC. The full variable domain, with the rest looked up from reference TRBV2 and TRBJ2-5, is EPEVTQTPSHQVTQMGQEVILRCVPISNHLYFYWYRQILGQKVEFLVSFYNNEISEKSEIFDDQFSVERPDGSNFTLKIRSTKLEDSAMYFCASSRYTAGTQYFGPGTRLLVL.

The rearrangement joins TRBV19 to TRBJ2-7; D perhaps matches TRBD1 (7 bases). Germline V gene lookup returns CDR1 LNHDA and CDR2 SQIVND (reference sequence). The CDR3 has 13 residues. V lost 4 bases, J lost 6 bases, and 13 bases lay in between. CDR3 sequence (DNA): TGTGCCAGTAGTAATCCCAGGGGGGCCGAGCAGTACTTC. Protein sequence: CASSNPRGAEQYF.

This chain joins TRBV5-6 and TRBJ2-3; 10 bases align to TRBD2. The length of the CDR3 is 16 residues. Germline CDR1 and CDR2: SGHDT and YYEEEE. Trimming removed 2 bases from V and 1 base from J; junction bases left unmatched: 4. Written as DNA, the CDR3 is TGTGCCAGCAGCTTAAGGAGCGGGGGGGGCACAGATACGCAGTATTTT. As protein: CASSLRSGGGTDTQYF.

This clone turned up a few times. The chain couples TRBV29-1 to TRBJ2-3; TRBD2 agrees at 9 bases. This CDR3 spans 13 amino acids. The V segment lost 4 bases and the J segment 2 bases; nucleotides outside the gene matches: 1. Germline CDR1 reads SQVTM; CDR2 reads ANQGSEA. The chain's CDR3 is CSVGGLATDTQYF. CDR3 nucleotides: TGCAGCGTTGGGGGACTAGCCACAGATACGCAGTATTTT.

The rearrangement links TRBV2 to TRBJ2-5; TRBD2 is a possible D gene (5 bases). This CDR3 comprises 11 residues. Trimming left V 5 bases short and J 12 bases short, with 13 bases between. Per germline, CDR1 SNHLY and CDR2 FYNNEI. As DNA, the CDR3 is TGTGCCAGCAGTCCACTAGAGCAGAAGTACTTC. Residues: CASSPLEQKYF. The entire variable domain, with the rest obtained from reference TRBV2 and TRBJ2-5, is as follows: EPEVTQTPSHQVTQMGQEVILRCVPISNHLYFYWYRQILGQKVEFLVSFYNNEISEKSEIFDDQFSVERPDGSNFTLKIRSTKLEDSAMYFCASSPLEQKYFGPGTRLLVL.

This clone was counted only a few times. V gene TRBV7-9 combines with J gene TRBJ2-7; D is possibly TRBD2 (6 bases). The CDR3 is made up of 12 amino acids. V lost 4 bases and J lost 6, with 10 bases in between. Germline V gene sequence: CDR1 SEHNR, CDR2 FQNEAQ (reference sequence). CDR3 protein: CASSYAGIEQYF. In nucleotides, the CDR3 is TGTGCCAGCAGCTATGCGGGGATCGAGCAGTACTTC.

V gene TRBV11-3 combines with J gene TRBJ2-7, with unresolved D. Germline CDR1 reads SGHNT; CDR2 reads YENEEA. Trimming took off 2 bases at V and 5 bases at J, with 4 bases between the two ends. The CDR3 is 11 residues long. In DNA, the CDR3 is TGTGCCAGCAGCTTATTTGACGAGCAGTACTTC. As protein: CASSLFDEQYF.

The chain carries TRBV4-1 and TRBJ1-5; tentatively, D is TRBD1 (6 bases). The CDR3 length is 17 residues. V was pared by 4 bases and J by 1 base, with 17 bases between. Per germline, CDR1 MGHRA and CDR2 YSYEKL. The CDR3 protein is CASSPTQGLISNQPQHF. Here the CDR3 DNA reads TGCGCCAGCAGCCCGACCCAGGGGTTAATAAGCAATCAGCCCCAGCATTTT.

The chain links TRBV4-2 to TRBJ2-7; D call uncertain. CDR3 length: 12 amino acids. V lost 0 bases to trimming and J lost 12 bases, with 12 bases between them. Germline V lookup: CDR1 LGHNA, CDR2 YNFKEQ. CDR3 bases: TGTGCCAGCAGCCAAGATGGTAGCCACCCGTACTTC. This encodes CASSQDGSHPYF.

Only one count was recorded for this clone. Within the sample, other DNA sequences also encode this same CDR3. The V and J genes are TRBV30 and TRBJ1-1; D is ambiguous. The CDR3 has 14 residues. Germline V CDR1 and CDR2: GTSNPN, SVGIG (reference sequence). V was cut by 0 bases and J by 0 bases, with 8 bases left in between. The CDR3 region has the DNA TGTGCCTGGAGTGTCGGAGGATTGAACACTGAAGCTTTCTTT. It specifies CAWSVGGLNTEAFF.